The 6 T cell receptor beta chains listed next were all sequenced from one sample in a study of early T cells in non-severe SARS-CoV-2 infection. Each CDR3 protein is one row after TCRdb ran MiXCR on the 5' RACE reads. The sample lists fewer than 35,000 distinct CDR3 sequences, 4.4% occurring once. Sequenced material: whole blood. These receptors were collected from an adult who was a healthcare worker with PCR-confirmed SARS-CoV-2 infection or an uninfected control (not recorded which).

The chain employs TRBV7-6 and TRBJ2-5; TRBD1 agrees at 8 bases. Losses at the gene ends were 5 bases for V and 5 bases for J; bases not matched to a gene: 7. The CDR3 sequence is 14 residues long. Germline V gives CDR1 SGHVS, CDR2 FNYEAQ. This CDR3 reads CASSARTGFETQYF. The CDR3 coding sequence is TGTGCCAGCAGCGCCCGGACAGGGTTCGAGACCCAGTACTTC.

This clonotype has a count of ten or more. The V and J genes are TRBV27 and TRBJ2-7; 7 positions match TRBD2. This CDR3 contains 14 residues. Trimming took 2 bases from V and 0 from J; bases not matched to a gene: 1. Germline V CDR1 and CDR2: MNHEY, SMNVEV (reference sequence). CDR3 DNA sequence: TGTGCCAGCAGTTTAGGCGGGAGCTCCTACGAGCAGTACTTC. It yields the protein CASSLGGSSYEQYF.

This clonotype was observed many times. Written as DNA, the CDR3 is TGTGCCAGCAGTCAGCTAAGTGGGACTAGCGGGGTTAACTACGAGCAGTACGTC. This sequence encodes CASSQLSGTSGVNYEQYV. The chain has TRBV7-9 and TRBJ2-7; 13 bases match TRBD2. The CDR3 is made up of 18 amino acids. Germline V gives CDR1 SEHNR, CDR2 FQNEAQ (reference sequence). The V gene end was trimmed by 6 bases and the J gene end by 3 bases; junction bases not matched to a gene: 14.

The V and J genes are TRBV5-1 and TRBJ2-2; D call uncertain. The CDR3 covers 16 residues. Germline values: CDR1 SGHRS, CDR2 YFSETQ. V lost 0 bases and J lost 0, with 9 bases in between. Here the CDR3 reads CASSLDNAANTGELFF. In DNA, the CDR3 is TGCGCCAGCAGCTTGGACAACGCCGCGAACACCGGGGAGCTGTTTTTT.

This clonotype was picked up many times. The genes are TRBV20-1 and TRBJ2-1, with D maybe TRBD1 (5 bases). Trimming removed 0 bases from V and 7 bases from J, with 16 bases in between. Germline V gene lookup returns CDR1 DFQATT and CDR2 SNEGSKA (reference sequence). This CDR3 region has 15 residues. This chain's CDR3 is CSARDRRGWMNEQFF. CDR3 nucleotides: TGCAGTGCTAGAGATCGAAGGGGATGGATGAATGAGCAGTTCTTC.

This clonotype turned up a few times. The CDR3 region is CASSEGDINEQFF. The CDR3 coding sequence is TGTGCCAGCAGTGAGGGGGACATTAATGAGCAGTTCTTC. The rearrangement links TRBV2 to TRBJ2-1, with a possible D match to TRBD1 (6 bases). V was trimmed by 3 bases and J by 7 bases, leaving 10 bases between them. This CDR3 has 13 amino acids. Germline-derived CDR1 and CDR2 are SNHLY and FYNNEI.